One and the same sample provided the 16 T cell receptor beta chains below, sequenced in a study of memory CD4+ T cells and cytomegalovirus serostatus. Libraries were prepared by immunoSEQ multiplex PCR; TCRdb keeps only in-frame clonotypes and omits some of them. Of about 59,000 clones listed, roughly 77% are singletons. Single viable CD3+CD4+CD8-CD45RO+ cells were sorted as the memory CD4+ T cells. Sequencing was carried out using memory CD4+ T cells from blood. These receptors all come from an adult in good health and CMV-seronegative.

The chain couples TRBV7-2 to TRBJ2-4; D tentatively reads TRBD1 or TRBD2 (5 bases each). From germline, CDR1 is SGHTA and CDR2 FQGNSA. The CDR3 covers 13 residues. The ends were cut back, 4 bases at V and 6 bases at J, with 10 bases in the middle. In DNA, the CDR3 is TGTGCCAGCAGCTGGGGCAGCGGAAACATTCAGTACTTC. Translation gives CASSWGSGNIQYF. Based on the CDR3 plus reference TRBV7-2 and TRBJ2-4, the full variable domain is GAGVSQSPSNKVTEKGKDVELRCDPISGHTALYWYRQSLGQGLEFLIYFQGNSAPDKSGLPSDRFSAERTGGSVSTLTIQRTQQEDSAVYLCASSWGSGNIQYFGAGTRLSVL.

V usage is TRBV18 and J usage is TRBJ2-4; 8 bases align to TRBD1. The ends lost 3 bases at V and 1 base at J; junction bases unmatched: 14. The CDR3 has 19 amino acids. The germline gives CDR1 KGHSH, CDR2 LQKENI. The CDR3 sequence is CASSPGLNSQGAAKNIQYF. The CDR3 bases are TGTGCCAGCTCACCTGGCCTTAATTCCCAGGGGGCCGCCAAAAACATTCAGTACTTC.

This clone was counted between two and nine times. The J gene is TRBJ1-1, the V gene TRBV20-1; tentative D call: TRBD1 (5 bases). In germline, CDR1 is DFQATT, CDR2 SNEGSKA (reference sequence). CDR3 length: 11 residues. The CDR3 DNA reads as TGCAAGCCCGGGGCGAACACTGAAGCTTTCTTT. It encodes CKPGANTEAFF.

The CDR3 DNA follows: TGTGCCAGCAGCTGGGGAGCGGGAAACATTCAGTACTTC. Protein: CASSWGAGNIQYF. J is TRBJ2-4 and V is TRBV7-3; maybe TRBD2 (6 bases). The CDR3 contains 13 residues. The V gene's germline CDR1 is SGHTA and CDR2 FQGTGA. Between the trimmed V and J ends, which lost 4 bases and 6 bases, there was a span of 10 bases.

The CDR3 loop is CASSLGDTNYGYTF. As DNA, the CDR3 is TGTGCCAGCAGCTTGGGGGACACCAACTATGGCTACACCTTC. The V gene is TRBV7-3, the J gene TRBJ1-2; D may be TRBD1 (6 bases). The V end lost 3 bases, the J end lost 2 bases, and 10 bases lay between the germline ends. This CDR3 is 14 amino acids long. Per germline, CDR1 SGHTA and CDR2 FQGTGA.

The chain recombines TRBV6-6 with TRBJ2-7; D possibly matches TRBD1 or TRBD2 (5 bases each). Germline loops: CDR1 MNHNY, CDR2 SVGAGI (reference sequence). The germline V and J ends were trimmed by 6 bases and 0 bases, with 12 bases remaining between them. The CDR3 covers 14 residues. Here the CDR3 DNA reads TGTGCCAGCAGCAACAAGGGGAGCTCCTACGAGCAGTACTTC. It is translated as CASSNKGSSYEQYF.

The rearrangement uses TRBV7-2 and TRBJ1-2; 7 bases map to TRBD1. Trimming cost V 2 bases and J 2 bases; bases outside gene matches: 11. Germline V gene sequence: CDR1 SGHTA, CDR2 FQGNSA. The CDR3 spans 17 residues. The DNA for the CDR3 is TGTGCCAGCAGCTTACGACAGGGCGAGGGAAAGAACTATGGCTACACCTTC. Encoded protein: CASSLRQGEGKNYGYTF.

By sample share, this clone is medium-sized. The genes are TRBV29-1 and TRBJ1-1, with D maybe TRBD1 (6 bases). Germline V gives CDR1 SQVTM, CDR2 ANQGSEA. V dropped 5 bases and J dropped 0 bases, with 19 bases sitting between them. This CDR3 is 16 amino acids long. In nucleotides, the CDR3 is TGCAGCGTTCCTTGGACAGAAAGGGATATGAACACTGAAGCTTTCTTT. The encoded protein is CSVPWTERDMNTEAFF.

This chain joins TRBV6-6 and TRBJ2-5, with D unresolved. Judging by the DNA end, TRBJ2-7 fits better; the J call may be wrong. The germline gives CDR1 MNHNY, CDR2 SVGAGI (reference sequence). The CDR3 contains 15 residues. Here the CDR3 reads CASSYSNTASYEQYF. CDR3 DNA: TGTGCCAGCAGTTACTCGAACACGGCCTCCTACGAGCAGTACTTC.

This sequence joins TRBV7-7 and TRBJ2-2; unclear D gene. V lost 5 bases and J 5 bases, leaving 15 bases between the germline ends. Germline values: CDR1 SSHAT, CDR2 FNYEAQ (reference sequence). The CDR3 spans 15 residues. The chain's CDR3 is CASSPVTQSTGELFF. In nucleotides, the CDR3 is TGTGCCAGCAGCCCTGTGACCCAGTCGACCGGGGAGCTGTTTTTT.

V is TRBV29-1 and J is TRBJ1-1; D unclear. The V and J ends lost 4 bases and 0 bases respectively, with 12 bases between them. Germline CDR1 reads SQVTM; CDR2 reads ANQGSEA. The CDR3 spans 14 residues. CDR3 coding DNA: TGCAGCGTTGGTGACCAAGGAATGAACACTGAAGCTTTCTTT. This sequence encodes CSVGDQGMNTEAFF.

This sequence joins TRBV5-4 and TRBJ1-4, with D unclear. V shed 0 bases and J shed 0 bases, with 9 bases lying between them. This CDR3 is 16 amino acids long. Per germline, CDR1 SGHNT and CDR2 YYREEE (reference sequence). This CDR3 reads CASSLGRGTTNEKLFF. The CDR3 DNA is TGTGCCAGCAGCTTGGGGCGTGGGACAACTAATGAAAAACTGTTTTTT.

V and J are TRBV7-3 and TRBJ2-1; 14 nucleotides align to TRBD2. In germline, CDR1 is SGHTA, CDR2 FQGTGA. V shed 6 bases and J 8 bases; nucleotides not matched to a gene: 6. The CDR3 covers 15 residues. The DNA for the CDR3 is TGTGCCAGCAGTCGGACTAGCGGGAGGTGGCATGAGCAGTTCTTC. This codes for CASSRTSGRWHEQFF.

CDR3 in amino acids: CASSLEEIYGYTF. In DNA form, the CDR3 reads TGTGCCAGCAGTTTGGAGGAGATTTATGGCTACACCTTC. The rearrangement links TRBV28 to TRBJ1-2; D unresolved. Germline lookup yields CDR1 MDHEN and CDR2 SYDVKM. The CDR3 sequence is 13 residues long. V shed 3 bases and J shed 5 bases, with 10 bases lying between them.

This clone was seen a single time. The chain is built from TRBV19 and TRBJ2-2; D might be TRBD1 (6 bases). This CDR3 region has 15 residues. The V gene lost 7 bases and the J gene lost 5 bases, with 17 bases spanning the gap. From germline, CDR1 is LNHDA and CDR2 SQIVND (reference sequence). The CDR3 DNA reads as TGTGCCAGTACCAGGGACACAGGGAGTACCGGGGAGCTGTTTTTT. It is translated as CASTRDTGSTGELFF.

This chain joins TRBV2 and TRBJ2-3, with D possibly being TRBD1 (6 bases). The CDR3 extends over 16 amino acids. CDR1 is SNHLY, CDR2 FYNNEI, per germline. With 6 bases removed from V and 0 bases from J, the gap between germline ends came to 16 bases. CDR3 region: CASSRPGQLSTDTQYF. CDR3 bases: TGTGCCAGCAGCCGCCCCGGACAGTTGAGCACAGATACGCAGTATTTT.